Here is one T cell receptor (beta chain) with its context. CDR3 size: 14 residues. Germline CDR1 reads KGHSH; CDR2 reads LQKENI. Trimming took 5 bases from V and 1 from J, leaving 11 bases between them. The sample belongs to a study of blood T cell repertoires in COVID-19. In the original workflow: It was from reference gene primer amplification that nucleated cell counts were estimated. The table came from immunoSEQ multiplex PCR; TCRdb's copy has only in-frame clones and leaves some out. The DNA was the basis for D and trimming; V, J and clone size are from that table. Among about 170,000 clones listed, approximately 79% were seen once.

The source material was peripheral blood. This receptor was taken from a woman older than 75 with acute or convalescent COVID-19. V is TRBV18 and J is TRBJ1-1, with D unresolved. The CDR3 is CASSFELQNTEAFF. DNA for the CDR3: TGTGCCAGCTCATTCGAGCTCCAGAACACTGAAGCTTTCTTT.